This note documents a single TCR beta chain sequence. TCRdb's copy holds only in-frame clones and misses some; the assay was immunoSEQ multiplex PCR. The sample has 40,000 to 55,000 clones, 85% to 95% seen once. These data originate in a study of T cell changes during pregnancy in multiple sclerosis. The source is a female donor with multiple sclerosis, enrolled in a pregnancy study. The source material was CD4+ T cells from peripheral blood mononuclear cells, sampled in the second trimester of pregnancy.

Here the CDR3 DNA reads TGTGCCACCAGCAGAGGCGACAGGGAGGACATTCAGTACTTC. Translation: CATSRGDREDIQYF. The chain joins TRBV15 to TRBJ2-4; tentatively, D is TRBD1 (7 bases). CDR3 size: 14 residues. Germline V gene sequence: CDR1 LNHNV, CDR2 YYDKDF (reference sequence). Trimming took off 1 base at V and 8 bases at J, with 12 bases between the two ends.